This T cell receptor (beta chain) is drawn from a study of T cell repertoires in aging, cancer and after chemotherapy. The study's findings and limits: Loss of evenness, beyond lost richness, contributed to age-related TCR diversity decline in cancer patients.

A mixed TRB-A/B primer pool amplified rearranged TRB by multiplex touch-down PCR. One entry per CDR3 protein, called by TCRdb with MiXCR from the multiplex PCR reads. The sample yields more than 10,000 distinct CDR3 sequences, approximately 21% seen once. This clonotype is deemed medium-sized (0.01 to 0.1%). Antigen: not known. TCR beta rearrangements were amplified from peripheral blood genomic DNA. In germline, CDR1 is LNHDA, CDR2 SQIVND (reference sequence). The CDR3 sequence is 15 residues long. The V segment lost 3 bases and the J segment 6 bases; nucleotides outside the gene matches: 6. The sequenced sample consisted of blood. The rearrangement uses TRBV19 and TRBJ2-2, with TRBD1 identical over 8 bases. The sequence was obtained from a human donor in good health. The CDR3, as DNA: TGTGCCAGTAGTATGGTTGACAGGGGATCCGGGGAGCTGTTTTTT. Amino acids: CASSMVDRGSGELFF.